A selection of T cell receptor beta chains follows, all from one sample in a study of naive and memory T cell subsets. TCRdb ran MiXCR on the 5' RACE reads and lists one entry per CDR3 protein. This table has about 62,000 distinct CDR3 sequences, 8% appearing once. These receptor sequences come from a female donor in good health. The CDR3 runs from the conserved cysteine through the conserved F or W. D genes are given only for firm matches. The size of a clone is reported for some rows only, either as once, few or many, or as a class for expanded clones.

J gene: TRBJ2-5; D gene: TRBD2; clone size: many; V gene: TRBV25-1; CDR3 DNA: TGTGCCAGCTCTGGACTAGCGGGAGGGGAGACCCAGTACTTC; CDR3 protein: CASSGLAGGETQYF
J gene: TRBJ1-3; D gene: -; clone size: many; V gene: TRBV2; CDR3 DNA: TGTGCCAGCAGAGCCACAGATAACTCTGGAAACACCATATATTTT; CDR3 protein: CASRATDNSGNTIYF
J gene: TRBJ2-3; D gene: -; clone size: -; V gene: TRBV7-8; CDR3 DNA: TGTGCCAGCAGCTTGGGGCAACTCAACACAGATACGCAGTATTTT; CDR3 protein: CASSLGQLNTDTQYF
J gene: TRBJ2-1; D gene: -; clone size: few; V gene: TRBV20-1; CDR3 DNA: TGCAGTGCTAGAGAACGGAATAAGGCAGCCTACAATGAGCAGTTCTTC; CDR3 protein: CSARERNKAAYNEQFF
J gene: TRBJ2-3; D gene: -; clone size: -; V gene: TRBV5-8; CDR3 DNA: TGTGCCAGCACGACCGGGACCCTCCATTCTGATACGCAGTATTTT; CDR3 protein: CASTTGTLHSDTQYF
J gene: TRBJ1-2; D gene: -; clone size: many; V gene: TRBV29-1; CDR3 DNA: TGCAGCATAGTCCGGGCTTCTAACTATGGCTACACCTTC; CDR3 protein: CSIVRASNYGYTF
J gene: TRBJ2-5; D gene: -; clone size: -; V gene: TRBV29-1; CDR3 DNA: TGCAGCCTTAACGTCGGGGCAGAGACCCAGTACTTC; CDR3 protein: CSLNVGAETQYF
J gene: TRBJ1-1; D gene: -; clone size: few; V gene: TRBV30; CDR3 DNA: TGTGCCTGGAGTGACCTGGGGCCCCCGAACACTGAAGCTTTCTTT; CDR3 protein: CAWSDLGPPNTEAFF
J gene: TRBJ1-1; D gene: TRBD1; clone size: few; V gene: TRBV12-3/TRBV12-4; CDR3 DNA: TGTGCCAGCAGCCCAGGACAGGGGGCGTTCGTGGGCACTGAAGCTTTCTTT; CDR3 protein: CASSPGQGAFVGTEAFF
J gene: TRBJ2-1; D gene: -; clone size: few; V gene: TRBV6-1; CDR3 DNA: TGTGCCAGCATCGGGACGTATAATGAGCAGTTCTTC; CDR3 protein: CASIGTYNEQFF
J gene: TRBJ1-2; D gene: -; clone size: many; V gene: TRBV6-5; CDR3 DNA: TGTGCCAGCAGTTACTCGGAGAACTATGGCTACACCTTC; CDR3 protein: CASSYSENYGYTF
J gene: TRBJ2-2; D gene: -; clone size: -; V gene: TRBV11-2; CDR3 DNA: TGTGCCAGCAGCTTCGGATCCTTGACCGGGGAGCTGTTTTTT; CDR3 protein: CASSFGSLTGELFF
J gene: TRBJ1-1; D gene: TRBD1; clone size: many; V gene: TRBV18; CDR3 DNA: TGTGCCAGCTCACCCGACAGGGGGATGTCTGAAGCTTTCTTT; CDR3 protein: CASSPDRGMSEAFF
J gene: TRBJ1-1; D gene: -; clone size: few; V gene: TRBV7-6; CDR3 DNA: TGTGCCAGCAGCTTAGGTGCAGTCGGTGGAACTGAAGCTTTCTTT; CDR3 protein: CASSLGAVGGTEAFF
J gene: TRBJ2-3; D gene: TRBD1; clone size: many; V gene: TRBV28; CDR3 DNA: TGTGCCAGCAGTTCAATTCCGACAGGGTGGGCAGATACGCAGTATTTT; CDR3 protein: CASSSIPTGWADTQYF
J gene: TRBJ2-1; D gene: -; clone size: -; V gene: TRBV4-1; CDR3 DNA: TGCGCCAGCAGCCTGCAGGGAGGGGGTGTTTACAATGAGCAGTTCTTC; CDR3 protein: CASSLQGGGVYNEQFF
J gene: TRBJ2-1; D gene: TRBD2; clone size: few; V gene: TRBV7-2; CDR3 DNA: TGTGCCAGCAGCCTACCGGGACTAGGGGCCTACAATGAGCAGTTCTTC; CDR3 protein: CASSLPGLGAYNEQFF
J gene: TRBJ2-2; D gene: -; clone size: -; V gene: TRBV19; CDR3 DNA: TGTGCCAGTAGTGGGGCGGCAGGGCGACGGACCGGGGAGCTGTTTTTT; CDR3 protein: CASSGAAGRRTGELFF
J gene: TRBJ1-2; D gene: -; clone size: -; V gene: TRBV12-3/TRBV12-4; CDR3 DNA: TGTGCCAGCAGCAACAGAGGAGAGGGCTACACCTTC; CDR3 protein: CASSNRGEGYTF
J gene: TRBJ1-2; D gene: -; clone size: many; V gene: TRBV20-1; CDR3 DNA: TGCAGTGCTAGGGCGGGTGATGTCCGCTATGGCTACACCTTC; CDR3 protein: CSARAGDVRYGYTF
J gene: TRBJ2-3; D gene: -; clone size: few; V gene: TRBV5-1; CDR3 DNA: TGCGCCAGCAGCTTGGAACGCGCCAGCACAGATACGCAGTATTTT; CDR3 protein: CASSLERASTDTQYF
J gene: TRBJ1-5; D gene: TRBD1; clone size: many; V gene: TRBV20-1; CDR3 DNA: TGCAGTGCTAGAGATCCGGGGCAGGGGGCTGGCAATCAGCCCCAGCATTTT; CDR3 protein: CSARDPGQGAGNQPQHF
J gene: TRBJ2-1; D gene: TRBD1; clone size: -; V gene: TRBV2; CDR3 DNA: TGTGCCAGCAGTGGAGGACAGGGGAGAGAGGATGAGCAGTTCTTC; CDR3 protein: CASSGGQGREDEQFF
J gene: TRBJ2-3; D gene: -; clone size: -; V gene: TRBV12-3/TRBV12-4; CDR3 DNA: TGTGCCAGCCCCGAGCCTAGCACAGATACGCAGTATTTT; CDR3 protein: CASPEPSTDTQYF